Listed below are T cell receptor beta chains from one sample, sequenced in a study of response to subunit inactivated influenza vaccine. A single record per CDR3 protein comes from TCRdb applying MiXCR to the RT-PCR reads. Of about 580,000 distinct CDR3 sequences listed, around 13% are singletons. The material was PBMCs from blood, obtained 11 to 12 days after vaccination. The receptors stem from a man aged 50-59 years who received an inactivated influenza vaccine. CDR3s include the opening cysteine and the closing phenylalanine or tryptophan. The D gene is left open where the match is weak. Not every row has a clone size; where given, it reads once, few, many or a size class.

size	D	J	V	DNA	CDR3
.	.	TRBJ1-5	TRBV6-2/TRBV6-3	TGTGCCAGCAGTTCCGGGACACCTAATCAGCCCCAGCATTTT	CASSSGTPNQPQHF
few	.	TRBJ2-5	TRBV3-2	TGTGCCAGCAGCCAAGGGACACGCCAAGAGACCCAGTACTTC	CASSQGTRQETQYF
few	.	TRBJ2-6	TRBV11-2	TGTGCCAGCAGCTTAGAAGGGGTCGGATTGAGAGGGACTGGGGCCAACGTCCTGACTTTC	CASSLEGVGLRGTGANVLTF
many	.	TRBJ2-7	TRBV10-3	TGTGCCATCAGCAGCCAAGGCCCCCAGGGATACGAGCAGTACTTC	CAISSQGPQGYEQYF
many	.	TRBJ2-3	TRBV10-3	TGTGCCATCAGTGAGAAAGGGGATACGCAGTATTTT	CAISEKGDTQYF
.	TRBD2	TRBJ2-7	TRBV14	TGTGCCAGCAGCCAAGGGTTCGTAGCGGGAGAGTCCTACGAGCAGTACTTC	CASSQGFVAGESYEQYF
many	.	TRBJ2-1	TRBV5-6	TGTGCCAGCAGCCCTGTCCAAACGTTTGTTAAGGACAGCTCCTACAATGAGCAGTTCTTC	CASSPVQTFVKDSSYNEQFF
.	TRBD2	TRBJ2-1	TRBV10-1	TGCGCCAGCAGTGCCCCCCGGGGGGGGAGCTCCTACAATGAGCAGTTCTTC	CASSAPRGGSSYNEQFF
.	.	TRBJ2-3	TRBV4-3	TGCGCCAGCAGCCAAGGGGGTTTCGCAGATACGCAGTATTTT	CASSQGGFADTQYF
few	TRBD2	TRBJ2-1	TRBV12-3/TRBV12-4	TGTGCCAGCACCGGGGGACTAGCTTTGAGCAATGAGCAGTTCTTC	CASTGGLALSNEQFF
few	.	TRBJ2-5	TRBV5-1	TGCGCCAGCAGCTTGGAAAGGACAGACCAAGAGACCCAGTACTTC	CASSLERTDQETQYF
few	.	TRBJ2-2	TRBV4-1	TGCGCCAGCTCGCTCGGTTCGAAGAGCACCGGGGAGCTGTTTTTT	CASSLGSKSTGELFF
few	.	TRBJ2-2	TRBV7-9	TGTGCCAGCAGGTTGGACGGGTACACCGGGGAGCTGTTTTTT	CASRLDGYTGELFF
.	.	TRBJ1-1	TRBV7-9	TGTGCCAGCAGCCCCACAGGAGGTGAAGCTTTCTTT	CASSPTGGEAFF
.	TRBD1	TRBJ2-2	TRBV24-1	TGTGCCACCAGTGATTTGAGGGACAGGGGCCCGGACACCGGGGAGCTGTTTTTT	CATSDLRDRGPDTGELFF
.	.	TRBJ2-6	TRBV4-1	TGCGCCAGCAGCCAATTTTATAATATCCGGGGACCCTCTGGGGCCAACGTCCTGACTTTC	CASSQFYNIRGPSGANVLTF
few	TRBD1	TRBJ2-5	TRBV7-2	TGTGCCAGTATAAACAGGGGTGGAGAAGAGACCCAGTACTTC	CASINRGGEETQYF
.	TRBD2	TRBJ2-1	TRBV12-3/TRBV12-4	TGTGCCAGCAGTCCCAGTAGCGGGAGAGGGAATGAGCAGTTCTTC	CASSPSSGRGNEQFF
few	.	TRBJ2-7	TRBV20-1	TGCAGTGCGGGTATAACCGGGACCTACGAGCAGTACTTC	CSAGITGTYEQYF
.	.	TRBJ2-1	TRBV7-2	TGTGCCAGCAGCTCCTCGACAGGCTACAATGAGCAGTTCTTC	CASSSSTGYNEQFF
many	TRBD2	TRBJ2-5	TRBV3-1	TGTGCCAGCAGTTTAGCGGGGGAAGAAGAGACCCAGTACTTC	CASSLAGEEETQYF
.	.	TRBJ1-5	TRBV4-3	TGCGCCAGCAGCCAAGGAATTGTTTTAGGTCAGCCCCAGCATTTT	CASSQGIVLGQPQHF
few	.	TRBJ2-7	TRBV7-2	TGTGCCAGCAGCTTAGCCGACACCACCTACGAGCAGTACTTC	CASSLADTTYEQYF
.	TRBD2	TRBJ2-1	TRBV7-8	TGTGCCAGCAGCTTAGTCCCGGCGGGAGCGGATGAGCAGTTCTTC	CASSLVPAGADEQFF
.	.	TRBJ1-2	TRBV3-1	TGTGCCAGCAGCCACGGGAATAACTATGGCTACACCTTC	CASSHGNNYGYTF
few	.	TRBJ2-5	TRBV11-2	TGTGCCAGCAGCTTATCTCGAGCCTTCCAAGAGACCCAGTACTTC	CASSLSRAFQETQYF
few	.	TRBJ2-3	TRBV19	TGTGCCAGTAGTATGTCGGAGGGAGCGACGCAGTATTTT	CASSMSEGATQYF
.	.	TRBJ2-1	TRBV5-1	TGCGCCAGCAGCTTGGGTCCTGCCTACTACAATGAGCAGTTCTTC	CASSLGPAYYNEQFF
few	TRBD1	TRBJ2-3	TRBV5-1	TGCGCCAGCAGCTTGGCGCCCCAGACAGGGGGCATAGATACGCAGTATTTT	CASSLAPQTGGIDTQYF
.	TRBD1	TRBJ2-7	TRBV30	TGTGCCTGGAGTGATAACAGGGGGCGTGGGTACGAGCAGTACTTC	CAWSDNRGRGYEQYF
few	TRBD2	TRBJ2-1	TRBV7-3	TGTGCCAGCAGCTTGATATCAGGACTAGCGGGAGGAAATGAGCAGTTCTTC	CASSLISGLAGGNEQFF
few	TRBD2	TRBJ2-1	TRBV4-2	TGTGCCAGCAGCCGCGTTGAGCGGGAGATTTTCAACAATGAGCAGTTCTTC	CASSRVEREIFNNEQFF
.	.	TRBJ1-5	TRBV7-2	TGTGCCAGCAGCTTCGAGGGTACCTGGCAGCCCCAGCATTTT	CASSFEGTWQPQHF
.	TRBD2	TRBJ2-3	TRBV12-3/TRBV12-4	TGTGCCAGCACCCCCTCGACTAGCCCAGATACGCAGTATTTT	CASTPSTSPDTQYF
.	.	TRBJ2-1	TRBV28	TGTGCCAGCAGTTTACTCGGGGTCACCGACTACAATGAGCAGTTCTTC	CASSLLGVTDYNEQFF
few	.	TRBJ1-2	TRBV12-3/TRBV12-4	TGTGCCAGCAGTTTACGGGGGGCGCATGATGGCTACACCTTC	CASSLRGAHDGYTF
.	.	TRBJ1-1	TRBV5-1	TGCGCCAGCAGCCAGGGACAACACATGAACACTGAAGCTTTCTTT	CASSQGQHMNTEAFF
.	TRBD1	TRBJ2-7	TRBV9	TGTGCCAGCAGCGCCCAACCGGGACAGAACTACGAGCAGTACTTC	CASSAQPGQNYEQYF
few	TRBD1	TRBJ2-2	TRBV11-3	TGTGCCAGCAGCTTAGTCACAGGGGCCGGGGAGCTGTTTTTT	CASSLVTGAGELFF
.	TRBD2	TRBJ2-1	TRBV4-3	TGCGCCAGCAGCCCGGGACTAGCGTATCGTAATGAGCAGTTCTTC	CASSPGLAYRNEQFF
.	TRBD2	TRBJ2-3	TRBV7-9	TGTGCCAGCAGCTTAGGGGATAGCGGGGTAAACACAGATACGCAGTATTTT	CASSLGDSGVNTDTQYF
many	TRBD1	TRBJ2-2	TRBV28	TGTGCCAGCAGCAAGATGACAGGGTTGTCCGGGGAGCTGTTTTTT	CASSKMTGLSGELFF
few	.	TRBJ2-5	TRBV6-1	TGTGCCAGCGCCACTGGACGGGGGCTGGGGGCAGAGACCCAGTACTTC	CASATGRGLGAETQYF
.	.	TRBJ2-2	TRBV4-3	TGCGCCAGCAGCCAAAGGGAGGGACACCTCACCGGGGAGCTGTTTTTT	CASSQREGHLTGELFF
many	TRBD1	TRBJ2-3	TRBV7-2	TGTGCCAGCAGCTTCGGTTCGACAGGGTCAAATACGCAGTATTTT	CASSFGSTGSNTQYF
.	.	TRBJ2-1	TRBV5-1	TGCGCCAGCAGCTTAAGACTAAAAAACAATGAGCAGTTCTTC	CASSLRLKNNEQFF
few	.	TRBJ2-3	TRBV7-2	TGTGCCAGCAGCCAGGCCATTAACCAGGGCACTGATACGCAGTATTTT	CASSQAINQGTDTQYF
few	TRBD1	TRBJ2-1	TRBV19	TGTGCCAGTCACCGGGACAGGGGATTTATGCCTTCCTACAATGAGCAGTTCTTC	CASHRDRGFMPSYNEQFF
.	TRBD2	TRBJ2-2	TRBV6-5	TGTGCCAGCAGTTACCGCGGGGGGGCCGTCGGGGAGCTGTTTTTT	CASSYRGGAVGELFF
.	.	TRBJ2-3	TRBV4-2	TGTGCCAGCAGCCAAGATGGAGGGCTAAATACGCAGTATTTT	CASSQDGGLNTQYF
many	TRBD1	TRBJ2-1	TRBV6-2/TRBV6-3	TGTGCCAGCAGTCAGGGGGCTGAGCAGTTCTTC	CASSQGAEQFF
few	.	TRBJ2-3	TRBV6-5	TGTGCCAGCAGTTACTCTGCCACGGGGGAAAGCACAGATACGCAGTATTTT	CASSYSATGESTDTQYF
many	TRBD2	TRBJ2-1	TRBV9	TGTGCCAGCAGCGTTAGCGGGAACTCCTACAATGAGCAGTTCTTC	CASSVSGNSYNEQFF
.	TRBD2	TRBJ2-7	TRBV20-1	TGCAGTGAGACGGGACTAGCGGGAGGATCCTTCTACGAGCAGTACTTC	CSETGLAGGSFYEQYF
few	TRBD1	TRBJ1-4	TRBV5-1	TGCGCCAGCAGCCTCTTCGGGGACAGAACTAATGAAAAACTGTTTTTT	CASSLFGDRTNEKLFF
few	TRBD1	TRBJ1-1	TRBV5-6	TGTGCCAGCAGCTTGAACAGGGGATGGACTGAAGCTTTCTTT	CASSLNRGWTEAFF
once	TRBD1	TRBJ2-4	TRBV4-3	TGCGCCAGCAGCCAAAACAGGGGGCCCAAAAACATTCAGTACTTC	CASSQNRGPKNIQYF
few	TRBD1	TRBJ1-1	TRBV28	TGTGCCAGCAGTTTATACCAGGGGGAAGGTGAAGCTTTCTTT	CASSLYQGEGEAFF
.	.	TRBJ2-1	TRBV5-1	TGCGCCAGCAGCTTAACGGGTCTATCCTACAATGAGCAGTTCTTC	CASSLTGLSYNEQFF